The 17 T cell receptor beta chains below all came from one sample that was sequenced in a study of CD8 T cells in ankylosing spondylitis. A single record per CDR3 protein comes from TCRdb applying MiXCR to the 5' RACE reads. The sample shows around 100,000 distinct CDR3 sequences, 24% of them seen only once. The sample consisted of synovial fluid, either unsorted or a sorted T cell fraction (not recorded which). All receptors derive from a male donor with ankylosing spondylitis.

This clonotype was counted a few times. The genes are TRBV20-1 and TRBJ1-1; D is undetermined. V gave up 1 base and J gave up 7 bases, with 10 bases separating them. Germline V gives CDR1 DFQATT, CDR2 SNEGSKA (reference sequence). The CDR3 sequence is 12 residues long. The CDR3: CSARVVSDEAFF. The CDR3 nucleotides are TGCAGTGCTAGAGTAGTATCCGATGAAGCTTTCTTT.

The J gene is TRBJ2-5, the V gene TRBV19; 7 nucleotides agree with TRBD2. This CDR3 has 11 residues. CDR1 and CDR2 from the germline V gene are LNHDA and SQIVND (reference sequence). The ends lost 4 bases at V and 9 bases at J; junction bases unmatched: 2. The CDR3 DNA follows: TGTGCCAGTAGTACCCGGGAGGCCCAGTACTTC. Its translation is CASSTREAQYF.

This clonotype was detected only a few times. The V and J genes are TRBV12-3 or TRBV12-4 and TRBJ1-5; D possibly corresponds to TRBD1 (5 bases). V lost 6 bases to trimming and J lost 0 bases, with 9 bases between them. CDR3 length: 14 amino acids. The CDR3 protein is CASRGDYSNQPQHF. The CDR3 DNA reads TGTGCCAGCAGAGGGGACTATAGCAATCAGCCCCAGCATTTT.

This clonotype was found many times. The chain links TRBV7-2 to TRBJ2-3; 9 nucleotides align to TRBD1. V lost 3 bases and J lost 2; bases outside the gene matches: 6. The CDR3 sequence is 16 residues long. Germline loops: CDR1 SGHTA, CDR2 FQGNSA. The CDR3 sequence: CASSLGQGKHTDTQYF. The DNA for the CDR3 is TGTGCCAGCAGCTTGGGACAGGGAAAACACACAGATACGCAGTATTTT.

This clonotype occurred a few times. V is TRBV7-9 and J is TRBJ2-3; a weak D match, TRBD2 (5 bases). The CDR3 extends over 14 amino acids. Germline assignment: CDR1 SEHNR and CDR2 FQNEAQ (reference sequence). V was shortened by 2 bases and J by 2 bases, with 8 bases between the two germline ends. CDR3 coding DNA: TGTGCCAGCAGCTTATGGGAGAACACAGATACGCAGTATTTT. This sequence encodes CASSLWENTDTQYF.

The V and J genes are TRBV20-1 and TRBJ2-3; TRBD2 agrees at 11 bases. In germline, CDR1 is DFQATT, CDR2 SNEGSKA (reference sequence). Germline trimming cut 5 bases from V and 0 bases from J; bases unmatched to any gene: 4. The CDR3 sequence is 15 residues long. The CDR3 protein is CSAPGLAASTDTQYF. Here the CDR3 DNA reads TGCAGTGCTCCGGGACTAGCGGCTAGCACAGATACGCAGTATTTT.

There are many counts of this clonotype. The chain combines TRBV10-2 with TRBJ1-5, with D unclear. The germline V and J ends were trimmed by 3 bases and 8 bases, with 14 bases remaining between them. The CDR3 extends over 14 amino acids. CDR1 is WSHSY, CDR2 SAAADI, per germline. CDR3 amino acids: CASSDRSGIEPQHF. The CDR3 coding sequence is TGCGCCAGCAGTGACCGCTCTGGGATTGAGCCCCAGCATTTT.

This clonotype was found many times. The chain joins TRBV20-1 to TRBJ2-5; TRBD1 matches 7 bases. CDR1 is DFQATT, CDR2 SNEGSKA, per germline (reference sequence). CDR3 length: 14 residues. With V trimmed by 3 bases and J by 4 bases, 8 bases remained unmatched. The CDR3 coding sequence is TGCAGTGCTAGGGCCCGACAGGGCGGAGAGACCCAGTACTTC. It yields the protein CSARARQGGETQYF.

The rearrangement joins TRBV24-1 to TRBJ2-1; D might be TRBD1 or TRBD2, each matching 5 bases. This CDR3 has 14 residues. V lost 4 bases and J lost 4, with 10 bases in between. Germline V gene lookup returns CDR1 KGHDR and CDR2 SFDVKD. The CDR3 nucleotides read TGTGCCACCAGTGAGGGACGGATTTACAATGAGCAGTTCTTC. It encodes CATSEGRIYNEQFF.

CDR3 nucleotides: TGTGCCAGCAGCTCTAGCGGGAGGGCCGGGGAGCAGTTCTTC. Translated: CASSSSGRAGEQFF. This chain uses TRBV7-9 with TRBJ2-1; 12 bases are shared with TRBD2. The CDR3 runs 14 residues. Germline V lookup: CDR1 SEHNR, CDR2 FQNEAQ (reference sequence). With 4 bases clipped from V and 10 bases from J, the junction kept 5 bases outside the gene matches.

The V gene is TRBV10-3, the J gene TRBJ2-2, with 7 bases fitting TRBD2. This CDR3 is built from 15 residues. V was pared by 10 bases and J by 1 base, with 9 bases of the junction left unmatched. Germline CDR1 reads ENHRY; CDR2 reads SYGVKD. CDR3 sequence: CATRSSGENTGELFF. The DNA for the CDR3 is TGTGCCACCCGGTCTAGCGGTGAGAACACCGGGGAGCTGTTTTTT.

This clonotype was seen a handful of times. The V call is TRBV14, the J call TRBJ2-1; no clear D gene. V lost 1 base and J lost 2, with 6 bases in between. The CDR3 consists of 14 residues. CDR1 SGHDN and CDR2 FVKESK come from the germline V gene. CDR3 sequence: CASSQVRTYNEQFF. In nucleotides, the CDR3 is TGTGCCAGCAGCCAAGTTAGAACCTACAATGAGCAGTTCTTC.

The CDR3: CASSVDLGTYEQYF. For the CDR3, the DNA is TGTGCCAGCAGCGTAGACCTGGGAACCTACGAGCAGTACTTC. The rearrangement links TRBV9 to TRBJ2-7, with no clear D. Between the trimmed V and J ends, which lost 0 bases and 2 bases, there was a span of 9 bases. Germline CDR1 and CDR2: SGDLS and YYNGEE. This CDR3 has 14 residues. Looking up the rest from reference TRBV9 and TRBJ2-7 gives the full variable domain: DSGVTQTPKHLITATGQRVTLRCSPRSGDLSVYWYQQSLDQGLQFLIQYYNGEERAKGNILERFSAQQFPDLHSELNLSSLELGDSALYFCASSVDLGTYEQYFGPGTRLTVT.

This clonotype was found a few times. The chain carries TRBV6-2 or TRBV6-3 and TRBJ2-3; D unresolved. CDR3 size: 12 residues. Germline V gene lookup returns CDR1 MNHEY and CDR2 SVGEGT. V was clipped by 7 bases and J by 4 bases, with 9 bases between them. The CDR3, as DNA: TGTGCCAGCAACAACAGTCCAGATACGCAGTATTTT. This gives the protein CASNNSPDTQYF.

The chain is built from TRBV7-9 and TRBJ2-3, with unresolved D. Trimming cost V 5 bases and J 5 bases, with 8 bases left between them. Germline loops: CDR1 SEHNR, CDR2 FQNEAQ (reference sequence). The CDR3 is made up of 12 amino acids. The DNA for the CDR3 is TGTGCCAGCAGCCGGAATGAAGATACGCAGTATTTT. It is translated as CASSRNEDTQYF.

This clonotype came up a few times. CDR3 in DNA: TGTGCCAGCAGTTTAGGGCCGGGACAGGGGACGCATGAGCAGTTCTTC. Translation: CASSLGPGQGTHEQFF. V usage is TRBV12-3 or TRBV12-4 and J usage is TRBJ2-1; TRBD1 matches 10 bases. This CDR3 is built from 16 residues. V gave up 1 base and J gave up 8 bases; unmatched junction bases: 8.

The CDR3 nucleotides read TGTGCCAGCAGCTCCGACCGGACCCAGGAGAGCAATCAGCCCCAGCATTTT. Translating gives CASSSDRTQESNQPQHF. The chain employs TRBV7-9 and TRBJ1-5; no clear D gene. The CDR3 has 17 residues. CDR1 and CDR2 from the germline V gene are SEHNR and FQNEAQ (reference sequence). V lost 4 bases to trimming and J lost 1 base, with 17 bases between them.